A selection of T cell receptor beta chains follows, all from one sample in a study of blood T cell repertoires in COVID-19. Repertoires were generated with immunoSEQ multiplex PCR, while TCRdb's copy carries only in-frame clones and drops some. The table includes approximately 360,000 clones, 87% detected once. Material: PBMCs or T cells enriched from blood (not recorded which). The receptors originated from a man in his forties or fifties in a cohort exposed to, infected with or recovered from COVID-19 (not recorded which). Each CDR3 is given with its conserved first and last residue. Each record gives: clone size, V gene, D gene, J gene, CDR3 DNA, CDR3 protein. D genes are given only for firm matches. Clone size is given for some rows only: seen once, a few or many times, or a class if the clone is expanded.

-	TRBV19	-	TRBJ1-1	TGTGCCAGTAGAACTCCGGGGGACACTGAAGCTTTCTTT	CASRTPGDTEAFF
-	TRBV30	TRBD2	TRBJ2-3	TGTGCCTGGAGTGTACTGGCTAGCGGACCCACAGATACGCAGTATTTT	CAWSVLASGPTDTQYF
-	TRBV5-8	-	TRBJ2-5	TGTGCCAGCAGTTTATCATTCGGGGTGGCGGGGGAGACCCAGTACTTC	CASSLSFGVAGETQYF
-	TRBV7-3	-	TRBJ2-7	TGTGCCAGCAGCAAACAGGGTCCCTACGAGCAGTACTTC	CASSKQGPYEQYF
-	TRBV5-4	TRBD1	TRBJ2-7	TGTGCCAGCAGCTTGCCAGGGGGCCATGTGGGCGAGCAGTACTTC	CASSLPGGHVGEQYF
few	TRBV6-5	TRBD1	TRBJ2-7	TGTGCCAGCAGTCCAAGGACAGGCGGACGATACGAGCAGTACTTC	CASSPRTGGRYEQYF
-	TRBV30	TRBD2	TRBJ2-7	TGTGCCTGCCATCTAGCGGGAGTAAGGGACGAGCAGTACTTC	CACHLAGVRDEQYF
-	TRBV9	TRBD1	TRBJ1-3	TGTGCCAGCAGCGTAGGATCGGGACAGGGGACAAGAAACACCATATATTTT	CASSVGSGQGTRNTIYF
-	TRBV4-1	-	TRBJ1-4	TGCGCCAGCAGCGGGCCCGGGACAAGCCTTGAAAAACTGTTTTTT	CASSGPGTSLEKLFF
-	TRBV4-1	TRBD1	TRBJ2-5	TGCGCCAGCAGCCAAGCGGGACAGGGGGTGGGGACCCAGTACTTC	CASSQAGQGVGTQYF
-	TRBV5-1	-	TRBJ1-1	TGCGCCAGCAGGTCGACATTCACTGAAGCTTTCTTT	CASRSTFTEAFF
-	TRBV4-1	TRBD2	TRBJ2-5	TGCGCCAGCAGCCAAGATGTGGGGGGGAGGGCCGTTGAGACCCAGTACTTC	CASSQDVGGRAVETQYF
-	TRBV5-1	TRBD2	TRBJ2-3	TGCGCCAGCAGCTCACCCCGGACTAGAGGAACAGATACGCAGTATTTT	CASSSPRTRGTDTQYF
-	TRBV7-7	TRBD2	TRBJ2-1	TGTGCCAGCAGCCCCTACGGGCGGGAGGACAGTGAGCAGTTCTTC	CASSPYGREDSEQFF
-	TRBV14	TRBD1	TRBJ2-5	TGTGCCAGCAGCCAAGATAGGGGGCGCAGCCAGGAGACCCAGTACTTC	CASSQDRGRSQETQYF
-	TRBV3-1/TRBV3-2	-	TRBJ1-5	TGTGCCGTTGGCAGTCTGAATCAGCCCCAGCATTTT	CAVGSLNQPQHF
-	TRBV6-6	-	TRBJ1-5	TGTGCCAGCAGTTATACGGGTATCGACAATCAGCCCCAGCATTTT	CASSYTGIDNQPQHF
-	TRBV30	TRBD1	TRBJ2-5	TGTGCCGGCGCCCCGGGACAGGCGGTTGCTGGTGAGACCCAGTACTTC	CAGAPGQAVAGETQYF
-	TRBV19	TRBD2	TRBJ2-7	TGTGCCAGTAGTATGCCGCGGGAGTCTCACTTC	CASSMPRESHF
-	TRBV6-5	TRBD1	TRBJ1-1	TGTGCCAGCCGCGGGACAGGGGGGTCTGAAGCTTTCTTT	CASRGTGGSEAFF
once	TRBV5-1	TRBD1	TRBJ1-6	TGCGCCAGCAGCTCTGGACAGGGTGCTTCACCCCTCCACTTT	CASSSGQGASPLHF
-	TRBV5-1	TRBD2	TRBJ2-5	TGCGCCAGCAGCTTTGGGCTAGCGGGAGAAGAGACCCAGTACTTC	CASSFGLAGEETQYF
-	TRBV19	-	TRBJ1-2	TGTGCCAGTAGTATTTGGTCGGGGATGGATGGCTACACCTTC	CASSIWSGMDGYTF
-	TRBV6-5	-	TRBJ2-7	TGTGCCAGCAGTTACTCATCCGGGAGCCCCTACGAGCAGTACTTC	CASSYSSGSPYEQYF